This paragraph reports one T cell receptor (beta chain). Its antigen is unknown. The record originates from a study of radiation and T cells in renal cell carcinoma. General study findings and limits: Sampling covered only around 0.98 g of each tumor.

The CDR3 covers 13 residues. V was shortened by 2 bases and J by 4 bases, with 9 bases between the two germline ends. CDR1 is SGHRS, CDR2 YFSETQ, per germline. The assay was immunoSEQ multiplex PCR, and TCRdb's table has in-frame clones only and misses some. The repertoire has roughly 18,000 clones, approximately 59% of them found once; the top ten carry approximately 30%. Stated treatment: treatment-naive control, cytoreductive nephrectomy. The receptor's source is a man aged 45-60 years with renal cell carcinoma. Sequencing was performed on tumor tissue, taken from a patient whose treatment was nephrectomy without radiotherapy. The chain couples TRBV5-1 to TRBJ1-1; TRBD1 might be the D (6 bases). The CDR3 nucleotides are TGCGCCAGCAGCTTTACAGGGCGCACTGAAGCTTTCTTT. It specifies CASSFTGRTEAFF.